This entry concerns a single TCR beta chain. What it recognizes is unknown. This sample is drawn from a study of regulatory T cells in long-lasting Graves disease. Time point reported: newly diagnosed GD, antithyroid drugs for less than 3 months. There was RNA extracted from PBMCs, and the TCR library was made from it. Regarding the study as a whole: Rather than thyroid tissue, only peripheral blood underwent study.

Looked up from germline, CDR1 is LNHDA and CDR2 is SQIVND (reference sequence). Trimming pared 3 bases from V and 6 bases from J, leaving 9 bases between. The CDR3 is 12 residues long. Researchers made TCR beta libraries by using iRepertoire HTBI primers and running Arm-PCR on CDR3 regions. TCRdb analysed the multiplex PCR reads with MiXCR anew, one entry per CDR3 protein. The profile shows fewer than 500,000 distinct CDR3 sequences, around 15% of them singletons. This same sample was also part of a study on T cells in Graves' hyperthyroidism and ophthalmopathy.

The chain joins TRBV19 to TRBJ2-7, with D possibly matching TRBD2 (6 bases). The clonotype originates from a middle-aged man with Graves disease. The input for sequencing was peripheral blood mononuclear cells (PBMCs), taken at new diagnosis, from a patient treated with antithyroid drugs. This chain's CDR3 is CASSIGGGEQYF. The CDR3 nucleotides read TGTGCCAGTAGTATTGGGGGAGGCGAGCAGTACTTC.